One sample yielded the 3 T cell receptor beta chains listed below, sequenced in a study of kidney transplant recipient with SARS-CoV-2 infection. TCRdb analysed the reads with MiXCR anew, one entry per CDR3 protein. The sample consists of roughly 250,000 distinct CDR3 sequences, around 28% of them appearing once. Sample: a blood sample, taken at baseline and on roughly day 120 from a kidney transplant recipient. These receptors all stem from a young adult male patient who had COVID-19 and was a kidney transplant recipient. The graft donor may have contributed some T cells.

CDR3 residues: CASSYRQGNEQFF. In DNA form, the CDR3 reads TGTGCCAGCAGCTACCGACAGGGCAATGAGCAGTTCTTC. This rearrangement joins TRBV2 to TRBJ2-1; 7 bases fit TRBD1. Trimming took 6 bases from V and 6 from J; bases not matched to a gene: 5. Germline-derived CDR1 and CDR2 are SNHLY and FYNNEI. This CDR3 is built from 13 residues.

Ten or more counts support this clonotype. J is TRBJ2-2 and V is TRBV7-3; 8 bases line up with TRBD2. V shed 5 bases and J 2 bases; nucleotides not matched to a gene: 4. CDR1 and CDR2 from the germline V gene are SGHTA and FQGTGA. CDR3 length: 15 residues. The CDR3 reads CASSPRTSNTGELFF. The CDR3 DNA follows: TGTGCCAGCAGCCCCCGGACTAGCAACACCGGGGAGCTGTTTTTT.

Concerning this clonotype itself: This may come from a read error, since a much larger clone is one base off. The chain joins TRBV11-2 to TRBJ1-2; 8 bases fit TRBD1. V shed 9 bases, J shed 4 bases, and the junction held 25 bases outside the gene matches. The V gene's germline CDR1 is SGHAT and CDR2 FQNNGV. The CDR3 spans 19 residues. The CDR3 reads CARSHIMLARQGIFYGYTF. CDR3 nucleotide sequence: TGTGCCAGGAGCCACATCATGCTAGCCCGACAGGGGATATTCTATGGCTACACCTTC.